A single sample is the source of the 21 T cell receptor beta chains below, sequenced in a study of post-analysis software for immune sequencing data. General study results and limits: Among 4 or 5 TRBV segments more frequent in patients than controls were TRBV5-6, TRBV5-1 and TRBV20-1.

Libraries were made from TCR beta cDNA, and they carried unique molecular identifiers. TCRdb fed the PCR reads into MiXCR, producing one record per CDR3 protein. This sample has 650,000 to 850,000 distinct CDR3 sequences, with roughly half found just once. Their antigens remain unidentified. Sequencing used blood. Every receptor here comes from a girl aged 10 to 17 with multiple sclerosis.

This clonotype has more than one count but fewer than ten. The gene calls are TRBV7-3 and TRBJ2-7, with D perhaps matching TRBD1 (6 bases). This CDR3 spans 13 amino acids. Trimming took 1 base from V and 6 from J, leaving 10 bases between them. The germline gives CDR1 SGHTA, CDR2 FQGTGA. CDR3 sequence (DNA): TGTGCCAGCAGCTTAAAGGGGGTCGGCGAGCAGTACTTC. Amino acids: CASSLKGVGEQYF.

This clonotype was observed a single time. V usage is TRBV15 and J usage is TRBJ2-7; 9 nucleotides align to TRBD1. The V and J ends lost 1 base and 0 bases, in that order; junction bases with no gene match: 7. Germline values: CDR1 LNHNV, CDR2 YYDKDF (reference sequence). The CDR3 is 17 amino acids. CDR3 amino acids: CATSRVIGTGHSYEQYF. The CDR3 bases are TGTGCCACCAGCAGAGTAATTGGGACAGGGCACTCCTACGAGCAGTACTTC. Full variable domain (rest looked up from reference TRBV15 and TRBJ2-7): DAMVIQNPRYQVTQFGKPVTLSCSQTLNHNVMYWYQQKSSQAPKLLFHYYDKDFNNEADTPDNFQSRRPNTSFCFLDIRSPGLGDTAMYLCATSRVIGTGHSYEQYFGPGTRLTVT.

J is TRBJ2-1 and V is TRBV4-2, with D possibly matching TRBD2 (6 bases). Trimming shortened V by 3 bases and J by 6 bases, and 21 bases separated the two germline ends. Per germline, CDR1 LGHNA and CDR2 YNFKEQ. The CDR3 is 17 residues long. Here the CDR3 DNA reads TGTGCCAGCAGCCAGGATAGATGTAGCGGAGCCCCCAATGAGCAGTTCTTC. Protein product: CASSQDRCSGAPNEQFF.

This clonotype was found a few times. The chain is built from TRBV29-1 and TRBJ2-4; 9 bases are a match to TRBD2. This CDR3 region has 19 residues. Per germline, CDR1 SQVTM and CDR2 ANQGSEA. V dropped 6 bases and J dropped 1; count of bases not matched to a gene: 19. This chain's CDR3 is CSVEIPGLAGLVAKNIQYF. CDR3 coding DNA: TGCAGCGTGGAAATCCCGGGGCTAGCGGGGCTCGTGGCCAAAAACATTCAGTACTTC.

V usage is TRBV11-2 and J usage is TRBJ2-5; D ambiguous. Germline CDR1 reads SGHAT; CDR2 reads FQNNGV. The ends were cut back, 1 base at V and 2 bases at J, with 11 bases in the middle. The CDR3 has 15 amino acids. CDR3 residues: CASSLGWANQETQYF. CDR3 bases: TGTGCCAGCAGCTTAGGGTGGGCTAATCAAGAGACCCAGTACTTC.

This sequence joins TRBV5-6 and TRBJ2-3; D ambiguous. V dropped 2 bases and J dropped 6 bases, with 10 bases sitting between them. CDR1 and CDR2 from the germline V gene are SGHDT and YYEEEE. CDR3 length: 13 residues. CDR3 sequence: CASSLQYLDTQYF. The CDR3 nucleotides are TGTGCCAGCAGCTTACAATACCTGGATACGCAGTATTTT.

This clonotype has just one count. V gene TRBV6-6 combines with J gene TRBJ2-5; tentatively, D is TRBD1 (6 bases). This CDR3 is 16 amino acids long. Trimming took off 6 bases at V and 0 bases at J, with 17 bases between the two ends. Germline lookup yields CDR1 MNHNY and CDR2 SVGAGI (reference sequence). CDR3 bases: TGTGCCAGCAGACTTTGGGGGACATACGACCAAGAGACCCAGTACTTC. Amino acids: CASRLWGTYDQETQYF.

The genes are TRBV20-1 and TRBJ2-1; possibly TRBD2 for D (6 bases). There are 15 residues in the CDR3. The V gene's germline CDR1 is DFQATT and CDR2 SNEGSKA (reference sequence). V lost 3 bases to trimming and J lost 8 bases, with 20 bases between them. The chain's CDR3 is CSARHMGGNRYEQFF. CDR3 DNA sequence: TGCAGTGCTAGGCACATGGGGGGTAATAGGTATGAGCAGTTCTTC.

The chain links TRBV29-1 to TRBJ1-2, with D hard to call. V lost 4 bases and J lost 8, with 11 bases in between. Germline V lookup: CDR1 SQVTM, CDR2 ANQGSEA. This CDR3 has 11 residues. The CDR3 reads CSVGALWGYTF. CDR3 in DNA: TGCAGCGTTGGGGCCTTGTGGGGCTACACCTTC.

The rearrangement joins TRBV29-1 to TRBJ2-5; D not resolved. The CDR3 loop spans 11 amino acids. V was cut by 4 bases and J by 5 bases, with 8 bases left in between. The germline V gene has CDR1 SQVTM and CDR2 ANQGSEA. The CDR3 coding sequence is TGCAGCGTTGTGGGGTGGGAGACCCAGTACTTC. Translated, it gives CSVVGWETQYF.

As for this clonotype: An end of the junction does not agree with germline; a read error may underlie this. The chain uses TRBV10-3 and TRBJ1-2; 7 positions match TRBD1. The germline V gene encodes CDR1 ENHRY and CDR2 SYGVKD. The CDR3 runs to 18 residues. The CDR3 region has the DNA TGTGCCATCAGTGGTGCCCGGACAGGAAACAACTCTAACTGTGGCTACACCTTC. This gives the protein CAISGARTGNNSNCGYTF.

The chain links TRBV29-1 to TRBJ2-2; D is ambiguous. The V end was cut by 5 bases, the J end by 5 bases, with 15 bases between. Germline-derived CDR1 and CDR2 are SQVTM and ANQGSEA. The CDR3 has 14 amino acids. CDR3 amino acids: CSVTGLGRTGELFF. In DNA form, the CDR3 reads TGCAGCGTTACGGGCCTCGGTCGTACCGGGGAGCTGTTTTTT.

This clonotype appeared once. The chain is built from TRBV19 and TRBJ1-2; D not certain. The CDR3 sequence is 12 residues long. Germline V gene sequence: CDR1 LNHDA, CDR2 SQIVND (reference sequence). Trimming took 4 bases from V and 2 from J, leaving 5 bases between them. This chain's CDR3 is CASSRINYGYTF. CDR3 DNA: TGTGCCAGTAGTAGGATCAACTATGGCTACACCTTC.

The chain links TRBV7-9 to TRBJ2-5, with D perhaps being TRBD1 or TRBD2 (9 bases each). CDR3 length: 19 amino acids. Trimming stripped 5 bases from V and 11 bases from J, with 36 bases between. The germline CDR1 and CDR2 sequences are SEHNR and FQNEAQ (reference sequence). The CDR3 bases are TGTGCCAGCAGCCCACAAGGAGGGACAGGGTTGTTAGCGGGAGTGAAGCAGTACTTC. Protein: CASSPQGGTGLLAGVKQYF.

The chain links TRBV25-1 to TRBJ1-5; D ambiguous. Germline V gene sequence: CDR1 MGHDK, CDR2 SYGVNS. The CDR3 has 14 amino acids. V was pared by 6 bases and J by 5 bases, with 14 bases between. CDR3 region: CASRSSPPDQPQHF. CDR3 nucleotide sequence: TGTGCCAGCAGAAGCAGCCCCCCAGATCAGCCCCAGCATTTT.

The CDR3 here is CASRELGQGIHEQYF. CDR3 DNA: TGTGCCAGCAGGGAGCTGGGACAGGGAATCCACGAGCAGTACTTC. This rearrangement joins TRBV6-6 to TRBJ2-7; TRBD1 aligns across 9 bases. The CDR3 extends over 15 amino acids. The J segment lost 5 bases and the V segment lost 6 bases, leaving 11 bases of the junction unmatched. CDR1 is MNHNY and CDR2 is SVGAGI in the germline V gene (reference sequence).

The CDR3 loop reads CASSVPGTGGRETQYF. The CDR3 region has the DNA TGTGCCAGCAGCGTTCCCGGGACAGGGGGCCGAGAGACCCAGTACTTC. The V and J genes are TRBV9 and TRBJ2-5; 12 bases line up with TRBD1. V lost 2 bases and J lost 4; bases outside the gene matches: 6. This CDR3 is 16 amino acids long. The V gene's germline CDR1 is SGDLS and CDR2 YYNGEE.

The chain has TRBV29-1 and TRBJ2-2, with 8 bases fitting TRBD1. The CDR3 loop spans 16 amino acids. Germline lookup yields CDR1 SQVTM and CDR2 ANQGSEA. Trimming took 4 bases from V and 1 from J; bases not matched to a gene: 8. CDR3 DNA sequence: TGCAGCGTTGCGGGCAGGGGGCGCGAGAACACCGGGGAGCTGTTTTTT. Residues: CSVAGRGRENTGELFF.

This clonotype turned up a few times. The chain has TRBV5-1 and TRBJ2-7, with D unresolved. Germline values: CDR1 SGHRS, CDR2 YFSETQ. V gave up 0 bases and J gave up 0 bases, with 7 bases separating them. The CDR3 has 14 residues. The CDR3 coding sequence is TGCGCCAGCAGCTTGGACCTCACCTCCTACGAGCAGTACTTC. Encoded protein: CASSLDLTSYEQYF.

This clonotype was counted a few times. The CDR3 spells CSVGGSSESYTF. The CDR3 DNA reads as TGCAGCGTTGGCGGTAGCTCGGAGAGCTACACCTTC. V usage is TRBV29-1 and J usage is TRBJ1-2; D is unresolved. The CDR3 runs 12 residues. Germline V lookup: CDR1 SQVTM, CDR2 ANQGSEA. The germline V and J ends were trimmed by 4 bases and 9 bases, with 15 bases remaining between them. Full variable domain (missing parts from reference TRBV29-1 and TRBJ1-2): SAVISQKPSRDICQRGTSLTIQCQVDSQVTMMFWYRQQPGQSLTLIATANQGSEATYESGFVIDKFPISRPNLTFSTLTVSNMSPEDSSIYLCSVGGSSESYTFGSGTRLTVV.

With regard to this clonotype: A read error is likely, as this CDR3 ends without the conserved phenylalanine or tryptophan. This sequence joins TRBV4-1 and TRBJ2-7; D unclear. The CDR3 consists of 13 residues. CDR1 is MGHRA and CDR2 is YSYEKL in the germline V gene. Trimming took off 1 base at V and 0 bases at J, with 4 bases between the two ends. This CDR3 is CASSQGDSYEQYL. The CDR3 DNA reads as TGCGCCAGCAGCCAAGGGGACTCCTACGAGCAGTACTTA.